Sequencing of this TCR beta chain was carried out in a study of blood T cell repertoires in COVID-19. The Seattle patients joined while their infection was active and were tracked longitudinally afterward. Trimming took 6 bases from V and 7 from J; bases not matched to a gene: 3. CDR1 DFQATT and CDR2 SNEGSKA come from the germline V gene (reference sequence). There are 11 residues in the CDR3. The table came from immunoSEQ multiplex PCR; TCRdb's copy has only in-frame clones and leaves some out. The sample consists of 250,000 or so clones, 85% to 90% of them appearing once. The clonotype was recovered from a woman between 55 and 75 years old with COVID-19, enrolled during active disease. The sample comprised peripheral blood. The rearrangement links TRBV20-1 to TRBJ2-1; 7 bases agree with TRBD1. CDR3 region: CSAWGQNEQFF. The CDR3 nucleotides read TGCAGTGCGTGGGGACAGAATGAGCAGTTCTTC.